This T cell receptor (beta chain) is from a study of T cell changes during pregnancy in multiple sclerosis (dated by TCRdb to about 2019). Study-level background: The study looked at changes in the T cell repertoire across pregnancy in women with multiple sclerosis.

In regard to this clone: The antigen it binds to is not known. The DNA is omitted, as the CDR3 cannot be located on it reliably, and the CDR3 follows TCRdb's listing.

Looking up the germline V gene yields CDR1 WSHSY and CDR2 SAAADI. The CDR3 contains 16 residues, cysteine and phenylalanine counted. Library preparation used the immunoSEQ multiplex PCR assay. TCRdb's version of the immuneACCESS table is confined to in-frame rearrangements and falls short of the full clone set. An unresolved V gene accounts for under half of the shortfall where checked; the remainder is of unknown origin. The sample data list 40,000 to 50,000 clones, and about 93% of these were observed just once. The top ten constitute approximately 4% of the sample. The sequencing used CD8+ T cells from peripheral blood mononuclear cells, collected after pregnancy. The sequence joins TRBV10-2 to TRBJ2-2; TRBD2 is taken as the D call from the table, unchecked against the DNA. This TCR derives from a female donor with multiple sclerosis, enrolled in a pregnancy study. CDR3 region: CASSGTGGLRAGELFF.